A single sample gave rise to the 30 T cell receptor beta chains below, sequenced in a study of cytomegalovirus exposure and HLA in healthy donors. Assay: immunoSEQ multiplex PCR; the TCRdb copy retains only in-frame clones and omits some. The sample has 150,000 to 200,000 clones; 86% are singletons. Sequencing used PBMCs. The source of these receptors is a young woman in good health and CMV-seronegative.

V is TRBV5-5 and J is TRBJ2-7; 11 bases fit TRBD1. This CDR3 contains 15 residues. V lost 0 bases and J lost 3; bases outside the gene matches: 2. The V gene's germline CDR1 is SGHKS and CDR2 YYEKEE (reference sequence). The CDR3 nucleotides are TGTGCCAGCAGCTTGGCCGGGACAGGGGGCTACGAGCAGTACTTC. The encoded protein is CASSLAGTGGYEQYF. Together with reference TRBV5-5 and TRBJ2-7, the CDR3 gives the full variable domain: DAGVTQSPTHLIKTRGQQVTLRCSPISGHKSVSWYQQVLGQGPQFIFQYYEKEERGRGNFPDRFSARQFPNYSSELNVNALLLGDSALYLCASSLAGTGGYEQYFGPGTRLTVT.

The chain combines TRBV7-6 with TRBJ2-2; D not certain. Germline CDR1 and CDR2: SGHVS and FNYEAQ. The CDR3 extends over 15 amino acids. Trimming removed 1 base at V and 3 bases at J, with 9 bases between. DNA of the CDR3: TGTGCCAGCAGCTTAGACCCAACGGACACCGGGGAGCTGTTTTTT. Its translation is CASSLDPTDTGELFF.

The J gene is TRBJ1-2, the V gene TRBV10-2; D is ambiguous. Germline lookup yields CDR1 WSHSY and CDR2 SAAADI. This CDR3 contains 11 residues. Trimming pared 6 bases from V and 3 bases from J, leaving 5 bases between. The CDR3 DNA sequence: TGCGCCAGCAGGGCAGACTATGGCTACACCTTC. Translating it yields CASRADYGYTF.

As to this clone: The junction differs from germline at one of its ends, possibly a read error. This sequence joins TRBV7-2 and TRBJ2-7; TRBD2 agrees at 12 bases. The CDR3 contains 15 residues. The germline V gene encodes CDR1 SGHTA and CDR2 FQGNSA. As DNA, the CDR3 is TGTGCCAGCAGCCTAGCGGGAGGGACCAAATACGAGCAGTACTTC. Its translation is CASSLAGGTKYEQYF.

The chain uses TRBV5-1 and TRBJ2-7, with a tentative D call TRBD1 (5 bases). The CDR3 is made up of 13 amino acids. V was cut by 3 bases and J by 5 bases, with 12 bases left in between. Germline V gives CDR1 SGHRS, CDR2 YFSETQ. The CDR3 DNA reads as TGCGCCAGCAGCTCGATGGGGCCTGACGAGCAGTACTTC. Its protein is CASSSMGPDEQYF.

The J gene is TRBJ2-7, the V gene TRBV27; 9 nucleotides line up with TRBD2. CDR3 length: 17 residues. The germline gives CDR1 MNHEY, CDR2 SMNVEV (reference sequence). Trimming removed 0 bases from V and 6 bases from J; junction bases left unmatched: 12. The CDR3 sequence: CASSLSSGSPYGVEQYF. The CDR3 DNA sequence: TGTGCCAGCAGTTTATCTAGCGGGAGCCCATATGGGGTCGAGCAGTACTTC.

This chain links TRBV13 with TRBJ1-3; the D gene is possibly TRBD1 (5 bases). CDR1 and CDR2 (germline): PRHDT, FYEKMQ (reference sequence). With 2 bases removed from V and 1 base from J, the gap between germline ends came to 6 bases. The CDR3 covers 14 residues. CDR3 bases: TGTGCCAGCAGCTTAAGGGGTTCTGGAAACACCATATATTTT. This gives the protein CASSLRGSGNTIYF. The complete variable domain, with remaining parts taken from reference TRBV13 and TRBJ1-3, reads AAGVIQSPRHLIKEKRETATLKCYPIPRHDTVYWYQQGPGQDPQFLISFYEKMQSDKGSIPDRFSAQQFSDYHSELNMSSLELGDSALYFCASSLRGSGNTIYFGEGSWLTVV.

The gene calls are TRBV29-1 and TRBJ1-5; TRBD1 matches 8 bases. From germline, CDR1 is SQVTM and CDR2 ANQGSEA. The V segment lost 6 bases and the J segment 4 bases; nucleotides outside the gene matches: 11. The CDR3 totals 15 residues. The CDR3 here is CSVASGQGGNQPQHF. As DNA, the CDR3 is TGCAGCGTAGCCTCCGGACAGGGAGGGAATCAGCCCCAGCATTTT. The whole variable domain, remainder taken from reference TRBV29-1 and TRBJ1-5, is SAVISQKPSRDICQRGTSLTIQCQVDSQVTMMFWYRQQPGQSLTLIATANQGSEATYESGFVIDKFPISRPNLTFSTLTVSNMSPEDSSIYLCSVASGQGGNQPQHFGDGTRLSIL.

This clone was seen just once. The chain couples TRBV12-5 to TRBJ2-1, with TRBD1 identical over 11 bases. With V trimmed by 6 bases and J by 7 bases, 2 bases remained unmatched. Germline lookup yields CDR1 LGHNT and CDR2 FRNRAP. The CDR3 totals 13 residues. CDR3 DNA: TGTGCTAGTGGGGACAGGGGGCGGAATGAGCAGTTCTTC. Protein product: CASGDRGRNEQFF. Using reference TRBV12-5 and TRBJ2-1 for the parts outside the CDR3, the full variable domain is DARVTQTPRHKVTEMGQEVTMRCQPILGHNTVFWYRQTMMQGLELLAYFRNRAPLDDSGMPKDRFSAEMPDATLATLKIQPSEPRDSAVYFCASGDRGRNEQFFGPGTRLTVL.

This clone was counted only a few times. The CDR3 sequence: CASSRHIAGANVLTF. CDR3 coding DNA: TGTGCCAGCAGCAGACATATCGCTGGGGCCAACGTCCTGACTTTC. This chain uses TRBV5-6 with TRBJ2-6; D remains unclear. Trimming cost V 4 bases and J 2 bases, with 10 bases left between them. This CDR3 is 15 amino acids long. Germline assignment: CDR1 SGHDT and CDR2 YYEEEE.

This rearrangement joins TRBV5-1 to TRBJ2-2, with 10 bases aligning to TRBD2. From germline, CDR1 is SGHRS and CDR2 YFSETQ. With 6 bases clipped from V and 1 base from J, the junction kept 12 bases outside the gene matches. This CDR3 is built from 18 residues. The CDR3: CASTPKLAGVRNTGELFF. For the CDR3, the DNA is TGCGCCAGCACCCCGAAGCTAGCGGGAGTACGGAACACCGGGGAGCTGTTTTTT.

This rearrangement joins TRBV4-1 to TRBJ1-2, with D possibly being TRBD1 (6 bases). CDR1 is MGHRA, CDR2 YSYEKL, per germline. Trimming took 3 bases from V and 1 from J, leaving 12 bases between them. The CDR3 runs to 15 residues. Here the CDR3 reads CASSQGALNNYGYTF. The CDR3, as DNA: TGCGCCAGCAGCCAGGGGGCGCTAAATAACTATGGCTACACCTTC.

This clone has only one observation. The J gene is TRBJ1-1, the V gene TRBV7-6; the match to TRBD1 covers 11 bases. Germline assignment: CDR1 SGHVS and CDR2 FNYEAQ. The CDR3 loop spans 13 amino acids. V trimming: 6 bases; J trimming: 9 bases; junction bases outside the gene matches: 6. The CDR3 sequence: CASRPGQGAQAFF. The DNA of the CDR3 is TGTGCCAGCAGACCAGGACAGGGGGCCCAAGCTTTCTTT.

In this sample, this clone turned up once. The V call is TRBV9, the J call TRBJ2-3; 7 bases fit TRBD2. Germline V CDR1 and CDR2: SGDLS, YYNGEE. The V gene end was trimmed by 4 bases and the J gene end by 1 base; junction bases not matched to a gene: 9. This CDR3 has 16 residues. Written as DNA, the CDR3 is TGTGCCAGCAGCCCGGGACTATCTGACCGCACAGATACGCAGTATTTT. It codes for CASSPGLSDRTDTQYF.

The chain recombines TRBV18 with TRBJ2-5, with no clear D. Germline assignment: CDR1 KGHSH and CDR2 LQKENI. Deletions cut 2 bases from V and 0 bases from J, with 4 bases between. This CDR3 is built from 13 residues. The CDR3 sequence is CASSPSYQETQYF. CDR3 DNA sequence: TGTGCCAGCTCACCATCGTACCAAGAGACCCAGTACTTC.

The rearrangement links TRBV5-4 to TRBJ2-5, with 7 positions matching TRBD2. Germline V gene lookup returns CDR1 SGHNT and CDR2 YYREEE (reference sequence). V was pared by 4 bases and J by 4 bases, with 4 bases of the junction left unmatched. The CDR3 has 13 amino acids. Written as DNA, the CDR3 is TGTGCCAGCAGCCGTGGGGGGGGAGAGACCCAGTACTTC. Translation gives CASSRGGGETQYF.

J is TRBJ1-1 and V is TRBV19; 8 bases align to TRBD1. J was trimmed by 3 bases and V by 6 bases; bases with no gene match: 24. Germline CDR1 LNHDA, CDR2 SQIVND (reference sequence). There are 20 residues in the CDR3. CDR3 loop: CASRLTQNGAGGEFYTEAFF. CDR3 nucleotides: TGTGCCAGTAGACTGACTCAGAATGGGGCAGGGGGCGAGTTTTACACTGAAGCTTTCTTT. Full variable domain (rest looked up from reference TRBV19 and TRBJ1-1): DGGITQSPKYLFRKEGQNVTLSCEQNLNHDAMYWYRQDPGQGLRLIYYSQIVNDFQKGDIAEGYSVSREKKESFPLTVTSAQKNPTAFYLCASRLTQNGAGGEFYTEAFFGQGTRLTVV.

The rearrangement uses TRBV5-4 and TRBJ1-2; 11 bases match TRBD1. CDR1 is SGHNT, CDR2 YYREEE, per germline (reference sequence). The junction had 10 bases not matched to a gene; V was cut back by 4 bases and J by 5 bases. CDR3 size: 16 residues. Here the CDR3 reads CASSLNPGQGGYGYTF. The CDR3 nucleotides are TGTGCCAGCAGCCTCAACCCGGGACAGGGGGGATATGGCTACACCTTC.

The rearrangement uses TRBV30 and TRBJ2-7; TRBD1 matches at 9 bases. The germline V gene has CDR1 GTSNPN and CDR2 SVGIG (reference sequence). J was trimmed by 4 bases and V by 4 bases; bases with no gene match: 14. The CDR3 is 16 amino acids. CDR3 sequence: CAWTPSWGTGKYEQYF. The CDR3 DNA reads as TGTGCCTGGACCCCTTCCTGGGGGACAGGGAAATACGAGCAGTACTTC.

DNA for the CDR3: TGTGCCAGTAGTATATTGGCAAGGACTAACTACAATGAGCAGTTCTTC. It yields the protein CASSILARTNYNEQFF. The chain links TRBV19 to TRBJ2-1; maybe TRBD2 (6 bases). The ends were cut back, 2 bases at V and 3 bases at J, with 14 bases in the middle. The CDR3 loop spans 16 amino acids. The germline gives CDR1 LNHDA, CDR2 SQIVND (reference sequence).

Only one count was recorded for this clone. J is TRBJ2-7 and V is TRBV27; TRBD2 aligns across 10 bases. J was trimmed by 2 bases and V by 7 bases; bases with no gene match: 8. The CDR3 extends over 15 amino acids. Germline values: CDR1 MNHEY, CDR2 SMNVEV (reference sequence). The CDR3 nucleotides read TGTGCCAGCACACGGACTAGCGGATGGCCCTACGAGCAGTACTTC. Residues: CASTRTSGWPYEQYF.

V is TRBV7-2 and J is TRBJ2-5; maybe TRBD2 (6 bases). Per the germline V gene, CDR1 is SGHTA and CDR2 is FQGNSA. This CDR3 is 15 amino acids long. V was cut by 2 bases and J by 9 bases, with 19 bases left in between. The CDR3 here is CASSLSGFRGEAQYF. The CDR3 DNA follows: TGTGCCAGCAGCTTATCAGGGTTCCGTGGGGAGGCCCAGTACTTC.

The chain links TRBV7-9 to TRBJ2-5; D call uncertain. With 8 bases removed from V and 0 bases from J, the gap between germline ends came to 7 bases. The CDR3 runs 12 residues. CDR1 is SEHNR, CDR2 FQNEAQ, per germline (reference sequence). The CDR3 loop reads CASRVYQETQYF. The CDR3 nucleotides read TGTGCCAGCCGGGTGTACCAAGAGACCCAGTACTTC. Combining the CDR3 with reference TRBV7-9 and TRBJ2-5 gives the whole variable domain DTGVSQNPRHKITKRGQNVTFRCDPISEHNRLYWYRQTLGQGPEFLTYFQNEAQLEKSRLLSDRFSAERPKGSFSTLEIQRTEQGDSAMYLCASRVYQETQYFGPGTRLLVL.

The genes are TRBV7-9 and TRBJ2-3, with TRBD1 identical over 10 bases. CDR1 and CDR2 from the germline V gene are SEHNR and FQNEAQ (reference sequence). The CDR3 contains 17 residues. With 1 base clipped from V and 3 bases from J, the junction kept 7 bases outside the gene matches. In DNA, the CDR3 is TGTGCCAGCAGCTTAGGACAGGGGGCAACGGGGACAGATACGCAGTATTTT. As protein: CASSLGQGATGTDTQYF.

The table lists this clone with a few counts. The gene calls are TRBV19 and TRBJ2-5; 9 bases map to TRBD1. CDR1 is LNHDA and CDR2 is SQIVND in the germline V gene (reference sequence). Trimming at V came to 3 bases and at J to 3 bases, leaving 8 bases not matched to a gene. The CDR3 contains 16 residues. In nucleotides, the CDR3 is TGTGCCAGTAGTATGCCCCTGGGACAGGGCGAAGAGACCCAGTACTTC. Translated, it gives CASSMPLGQGEETQYF.

This chain links TRBV10-2 with TRBJ1-2, with D perhaps matching TRBD1 (5 bases). The germline V gene encodes CDR1 WSHSY and CDR2 SAAADI. Trimming cost V 2 bases and J 1 base, with 11 bases left between them. CDR3 size: 15 residues. The CDR3: CASSEPRDSNYGYTF. The CDR3 nucleotides read TGCGCCAGCAGTGAGCCTCGAGACAGTAACTATGGCTACACCTTC.

The chain recombines TRBV5-1 with TRBJ2-2, with TRBD2 as a possible D gene (6 bases). CDR1 is SGHRS, CDR2 YFSETQ, per germline. V was clipped by 2 bases and J by 1 base, with 12 bases between them. This CDR3 has 16 amino acids. CDR3 amino acids: CASSLLGGKNTGELFF. The CDR3 bases are TGCGCCAGCAGCTTACTCGGCGGGAAGAACACCGGGGAGCTGTTTTTT.

This chain joins TRBV11-3 and TRBJ2-7, with 9 bases identical to TRBD2. Trimming cost V 6 bases and J 5 bases; bases outside gene matches: 8. CDR1 and CDR2 (germline): SGHNT, YENEEA. This CDR3 contains 14 residues. CDR3 nucleotide sequence: TGTGCCAGCAGTCGCGGGGGGGTAGACGACGAGCAGTACTTC. This sequence encodes CASSRGGVDDEQYF.

This clone was counted once. This sequence joins TRBV6-6 and TRBJ2-2; D is uncertain. This CDR3 is built from 12 residues. With 5 bases removed from V and 5 bases from J, the gap between germline ends came to 6 bases. CDR1 is MNHNY, CDR2 SVGAGI, per germline (reference sequence). CDR3 in amino acids: CASSPETGELFF. Here the CDR3 DNA reads TGTGCCAGCAGTCCAGAAACCGGGGAGCTGTTTTTT.

The chain employs TRBV27 and TRBJ2-1; TRBD1 aligns across 10 bases. J was trimmed by 6 bases and V by 6 bases; bases with no gene match: 2. Germline V gives CDR1 MNHEY, CDR2 SMNVEV (reference sequence). The CDR3 totals 13 residues. CDR3 sequence (DNA): TGTGCCAGCAGGCGGACAGGGGGCAATGAGCAGTTCTTC. It specifies CASRRTGGNEQFF.